This TCR beta chain was sequenced during a study of resident and recirculating memory T cells in vitiligo. Overall study: Shave-biopsy epidermis from lesional and nonlesional skin was sequenced alongside PBMCs. Whole-study findings and limits: TCR sequences were not conserved across biopsy sites or patients.

Germline V gives CDR1 MNHEY, CDR2 SVGAGI. The CDR3 consists of 14 residues. Deletions cut 7 bases from V and 0 bases from J, with 13 bases between. Patients had to be free of confetti depigmentation, indicating active vitiligo. Patients who had received treatment within the previous three months were excluded. TCRdb keeps only in-frame clones here, not all; method: immunoSEQ multiplex PCR. The sample yields tens of thousands of clones, about 90% seen once. For this clone: Its antigen is unknown.

The chain recombines TRBV6-5 with TRBJ2-7; no clear D. The sample was blood. The receptor's source is a male donor with vitiligo. The CDR3: CASNPPNGSYEQYF. The CDR3 nucleotides read TGTGCCAGCAACCCTCCCAACGGCTCCTACGAGCAGTACTTC.